This T cell receptor beta chain was identified during a study of blood T cell repertoires in COVID-19. In the study overall: T cells, B-cell-depleted T cells, or PBMCs provided the cDNA or gDNA that served as material.

Generated by immunoSEQ multiplex PCR, the TCRdb table keeps only in-frame clones and is missing some. The sample holds fewer than 250,000 clones; 70% to 85% are singletons and the top ten take 1.5% to 2%. CDR1 and CDR2 from the germline V gene are SGHRS and YFSETQ. Trimming removed 4 bases from V and 3 bases from J; junction bases left unmatched: 3. This CDR3 region has 15 residues. The sample taken for sequencing was peripheral blood. This receptor was taken from an elderly woman with acute or convalescent COVID-19. V is TRBV5-1 and J is TRBJ2-7; the match to TRBD2 covers 14 bases. CDR3 loop: CASSRGTSGSYEQYF. In DNA, the CDR3 is TGCGCCAGCAGCCGAGGGACTAGCGGGAGCTACGAGCAGTACTTC.